This T cell receptor (beta chain) was identified in a study of CD8+ T cells in alopecia areata. This CDR3 is 16 amino acids long. V lost 1 base and J 8 bases, leaving 17 bases between the germline ends. Germline assignment: CDR1 SGHVS and CDR2 FQNEAQ. On this clone itself: Antigen unknown.

As for treatment: oral pan-JAK inhibitor, 5-10 mg twice daily. Alopecia areata patients gave lesional scalp punch biopsies and peripheral blood samples. Investigators sorted PBMCs to obtain both CD4+ and CD8+ T cells. Study-level results: Lesional scalp, notably in alopecia totalis/universalis, had clonality above that of normal scalp.

cDNA reverse transcribed from extracted RNA served as the sequencing template. Clones were read by immunoSEQ multiplex PCR, and TCRdb kept only the in-frame ones, dropping some. This table has about 200,000 clones, about 64% appearing once. The sequencing here drew on CD4+ T cells sorted from blood, taken at week 4, from a patient treated with tofacitinib. The clonotype was recovered from a human donor with alopecia areata. The V gene is TRBV7-8, the J gene TRBJ2-2; TRBD2 is a possible D gene (6 bases). The CDR3 spells CASSLGGGTSVGELFF. The DNA for the CDR3 is TGTGCCAGCAGCTTAGGTGGCGGGACGAGTGTAGGGGAGCTGTTTTTT.